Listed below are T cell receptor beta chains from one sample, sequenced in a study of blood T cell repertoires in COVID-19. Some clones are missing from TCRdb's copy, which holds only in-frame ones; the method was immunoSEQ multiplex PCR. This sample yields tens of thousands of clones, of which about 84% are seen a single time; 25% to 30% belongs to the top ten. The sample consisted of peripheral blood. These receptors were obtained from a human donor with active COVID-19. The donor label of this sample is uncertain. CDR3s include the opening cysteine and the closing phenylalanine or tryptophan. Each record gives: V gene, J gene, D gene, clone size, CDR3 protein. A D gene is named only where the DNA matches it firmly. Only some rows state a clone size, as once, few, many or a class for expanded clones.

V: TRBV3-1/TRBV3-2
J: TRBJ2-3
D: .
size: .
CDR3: CASSPYQKWTDTQYF

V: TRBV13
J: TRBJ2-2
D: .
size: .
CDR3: CASSLRTANTGELFF

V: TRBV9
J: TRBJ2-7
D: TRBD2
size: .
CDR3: CASSGEGAGVREQYF

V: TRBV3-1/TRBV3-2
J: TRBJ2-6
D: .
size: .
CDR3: CASSQVSRAGANVLTF

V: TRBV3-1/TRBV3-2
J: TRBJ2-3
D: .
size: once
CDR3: CASSQISGGLSTDTQYF

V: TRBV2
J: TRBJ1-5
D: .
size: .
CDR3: CASSDRESQPQHF

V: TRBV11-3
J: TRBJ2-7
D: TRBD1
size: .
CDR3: CASSWDSHEQYF

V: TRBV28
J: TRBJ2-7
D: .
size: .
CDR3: CASSFFIVEKEQYF

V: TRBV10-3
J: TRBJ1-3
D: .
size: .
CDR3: CAISESRGFSGNTIYF

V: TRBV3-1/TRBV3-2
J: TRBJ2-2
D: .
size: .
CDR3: CASSQLSVIWNTGELFF

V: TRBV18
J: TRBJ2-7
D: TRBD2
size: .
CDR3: CASSPGTSGSYEQYF

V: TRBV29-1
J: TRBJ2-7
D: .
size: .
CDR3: CSVVLEGAGEQYF

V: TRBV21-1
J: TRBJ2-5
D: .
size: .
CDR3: CASSKDLFGTSGKPRTQYF

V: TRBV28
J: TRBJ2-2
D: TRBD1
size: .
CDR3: CASYGSWTGTGKAGELFF

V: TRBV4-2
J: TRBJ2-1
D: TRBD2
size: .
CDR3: CASSQASSGVYNEQFF

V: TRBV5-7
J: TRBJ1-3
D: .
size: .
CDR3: CASSLTVGSGSGNTIYF

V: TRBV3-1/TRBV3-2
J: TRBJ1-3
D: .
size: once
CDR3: CASSQGGGAGNTIYF

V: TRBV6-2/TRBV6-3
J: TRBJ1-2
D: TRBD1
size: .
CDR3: CASSSWTGALNYGYTF

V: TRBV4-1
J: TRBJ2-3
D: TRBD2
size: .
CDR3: CASSLGTSGGRDTQYF

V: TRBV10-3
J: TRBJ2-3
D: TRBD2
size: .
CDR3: CAIAGTSGADTQYF

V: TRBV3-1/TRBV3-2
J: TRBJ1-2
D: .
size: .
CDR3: CASSPKGAPRGYTF

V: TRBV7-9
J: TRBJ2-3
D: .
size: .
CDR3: CASSGRGDTQYF

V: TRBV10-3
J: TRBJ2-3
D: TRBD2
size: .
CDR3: CAISERRGDDDTQYF

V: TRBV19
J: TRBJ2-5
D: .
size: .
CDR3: CASSAPGVGTQYF

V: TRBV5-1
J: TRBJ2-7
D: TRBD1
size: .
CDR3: CASSLDRTGGLEQYF

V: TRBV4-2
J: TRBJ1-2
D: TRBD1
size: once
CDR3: CASSPGTGGHYGYTF

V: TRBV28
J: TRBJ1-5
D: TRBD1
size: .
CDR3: CASMGQFNQPQHF

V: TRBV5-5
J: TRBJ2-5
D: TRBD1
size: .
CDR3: CASSRIGQGRGETQYF

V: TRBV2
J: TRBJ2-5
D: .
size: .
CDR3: CASSGDIQETQYF

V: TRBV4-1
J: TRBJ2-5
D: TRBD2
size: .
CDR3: CASSQLRAGLAGKETQYF

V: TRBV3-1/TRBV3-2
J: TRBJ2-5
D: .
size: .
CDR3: CASSQARETQYF

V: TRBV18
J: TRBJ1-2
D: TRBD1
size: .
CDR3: CASSPGTENYGYTF

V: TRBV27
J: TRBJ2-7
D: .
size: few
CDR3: CASSFSSSSYEQYF

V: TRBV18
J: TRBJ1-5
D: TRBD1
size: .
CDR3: CASSPLGGVGNQPQHF

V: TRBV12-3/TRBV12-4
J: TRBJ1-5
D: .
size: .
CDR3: CASSFERSQPQHF

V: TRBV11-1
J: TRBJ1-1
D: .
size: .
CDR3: CASSPGRAPYTEAFF

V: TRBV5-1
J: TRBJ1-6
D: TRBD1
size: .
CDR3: CASSFSGTGISPLHF

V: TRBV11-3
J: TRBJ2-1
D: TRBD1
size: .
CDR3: CASSLEGQAYNEQFF

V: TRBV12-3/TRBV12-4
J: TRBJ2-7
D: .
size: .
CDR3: CASSLGQTYEQYF

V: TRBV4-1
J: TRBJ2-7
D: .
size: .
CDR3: CASSQDFVAADGYEQYF

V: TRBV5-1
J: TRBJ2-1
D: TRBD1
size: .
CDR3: CASSLGGQSYNEQFF

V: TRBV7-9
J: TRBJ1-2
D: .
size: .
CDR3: CASSSNRDGYTF

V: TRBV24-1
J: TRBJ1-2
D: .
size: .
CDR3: CATSVQEGNYGYTF

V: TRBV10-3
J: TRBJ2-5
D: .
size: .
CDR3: CAISDPAGETQYF

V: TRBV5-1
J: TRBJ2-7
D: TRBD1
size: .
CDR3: CASSLGQGERSEQYF

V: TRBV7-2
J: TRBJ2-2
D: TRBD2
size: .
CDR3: CASSLASGGGIGELFF

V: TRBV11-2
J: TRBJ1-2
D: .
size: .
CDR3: CASSLSGVAGLGYTF

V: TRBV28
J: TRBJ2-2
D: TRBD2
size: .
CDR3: CASTRGGADTGELFF

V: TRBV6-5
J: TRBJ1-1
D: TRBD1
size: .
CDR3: CASSIGTANTEAFF

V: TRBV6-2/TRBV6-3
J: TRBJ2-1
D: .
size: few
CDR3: CASSYSIFAQVRNNEQFF

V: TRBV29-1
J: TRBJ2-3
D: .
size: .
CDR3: CSVDRGLSTDTQYF

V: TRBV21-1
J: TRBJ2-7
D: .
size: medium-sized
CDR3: CASSPRDRGLSGYEQYF

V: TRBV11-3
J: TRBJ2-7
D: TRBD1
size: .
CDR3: CASSLEPGTENEQYF

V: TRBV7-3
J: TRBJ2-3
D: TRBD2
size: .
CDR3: CASSLTGGVDTQYF

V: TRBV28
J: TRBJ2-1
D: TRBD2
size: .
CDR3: CASSTSGTNNEQFF

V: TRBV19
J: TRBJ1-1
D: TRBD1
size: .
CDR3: CARARGTAENTEAFF

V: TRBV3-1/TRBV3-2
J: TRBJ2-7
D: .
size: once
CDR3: CASSQVLAYEQYF

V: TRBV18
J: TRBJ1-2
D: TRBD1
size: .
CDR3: CASSQAVGTGGTGYTF

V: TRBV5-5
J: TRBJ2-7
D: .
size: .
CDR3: CASSLVRRGYEQYF